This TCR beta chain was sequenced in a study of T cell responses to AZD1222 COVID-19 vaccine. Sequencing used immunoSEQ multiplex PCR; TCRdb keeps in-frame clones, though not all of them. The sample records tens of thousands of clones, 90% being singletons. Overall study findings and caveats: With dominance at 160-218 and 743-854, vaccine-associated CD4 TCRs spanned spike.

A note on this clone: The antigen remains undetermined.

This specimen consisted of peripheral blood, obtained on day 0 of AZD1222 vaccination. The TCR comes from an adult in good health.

CDR3 sequence (DNA): TGTGCCACCAGTGATACACGGGATTTACAAGAGACCCAGTACTTC. It encodes CATSDTRDLQETQYF. The chain couples TRBV24-1 to TRBJ2-5; a weak D match, TRBD2 (5 bases). Deletions cut 3 bases from V and 2 bases from J, with 12 bases between. Looked up from germline, CDR1 is KGHDR and CDR2 is SFDVKD. The CDR3 loop spans 15 amino acids.